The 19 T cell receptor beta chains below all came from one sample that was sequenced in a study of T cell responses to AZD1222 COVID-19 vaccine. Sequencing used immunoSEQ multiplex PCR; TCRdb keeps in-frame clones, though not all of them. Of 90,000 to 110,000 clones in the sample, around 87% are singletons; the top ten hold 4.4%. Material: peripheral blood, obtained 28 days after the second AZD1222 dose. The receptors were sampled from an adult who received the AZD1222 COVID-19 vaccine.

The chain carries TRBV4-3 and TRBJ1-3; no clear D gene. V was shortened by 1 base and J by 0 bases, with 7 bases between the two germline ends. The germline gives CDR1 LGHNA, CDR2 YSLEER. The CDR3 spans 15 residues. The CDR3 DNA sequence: TGCGCCAGCAGCCAAGGCTACAGCTCTGGAAACACCATATATTTT. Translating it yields CASSQGYSSGNTIYF.

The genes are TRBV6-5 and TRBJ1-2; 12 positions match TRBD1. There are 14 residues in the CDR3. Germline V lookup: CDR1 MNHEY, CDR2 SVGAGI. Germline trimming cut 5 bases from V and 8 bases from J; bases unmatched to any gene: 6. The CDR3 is CASSLGQGAGGYTF. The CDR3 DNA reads TGTGCCAGCAGTCTGGGACAGGGGGCGGGAGGCTACACCTTC.

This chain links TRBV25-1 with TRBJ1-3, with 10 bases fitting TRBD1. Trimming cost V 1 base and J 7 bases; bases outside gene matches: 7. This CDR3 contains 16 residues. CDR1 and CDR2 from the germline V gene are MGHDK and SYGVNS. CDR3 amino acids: CASSESGQGTLNTIYF. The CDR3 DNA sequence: TGTGCCAGCAGTGAATCGGGACAGGGGACCCTGAACACCATATATTTT. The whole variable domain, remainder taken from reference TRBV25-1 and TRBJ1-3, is EADIYQTPRYLVIGTGKKITLECSQTMGHDKMYWYQQDPGMELHLIHYSYGVNSTEKGDLSSESTVSRIRTEHFPLTLESARPSHTSQYLCASSESGQGTLNTIYFGEGSWLTVV.

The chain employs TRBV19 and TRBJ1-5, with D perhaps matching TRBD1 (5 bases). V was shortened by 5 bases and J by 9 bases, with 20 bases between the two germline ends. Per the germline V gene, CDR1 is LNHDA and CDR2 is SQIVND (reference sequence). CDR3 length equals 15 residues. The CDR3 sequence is CASSVDAPSGRPQHF. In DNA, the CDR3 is TGTGCCAGTAGTGTCGATGCCCCCTCAGGGCGGCCCCAGCATTTT.

The DNA for the CDR3 is TGTGCCAGCAGCCTCCCCCGACTAGCGGGGGGTTTCAGCTCCTACGAGCAGTACTTC. Translated, it gives CASSLPRLAGGFSSYEQYF. The chain links TRBV7-8 to TRBJ2-7, with 13 bases aligning to TRBD2. Per the germline V gene, CDR1 is SGHVS and CDR2 is FQNEAQ. There are 19 residues in the CDR3. V shed 5 bases and J 0 bases; nucleotides not matched to a gene: 13.

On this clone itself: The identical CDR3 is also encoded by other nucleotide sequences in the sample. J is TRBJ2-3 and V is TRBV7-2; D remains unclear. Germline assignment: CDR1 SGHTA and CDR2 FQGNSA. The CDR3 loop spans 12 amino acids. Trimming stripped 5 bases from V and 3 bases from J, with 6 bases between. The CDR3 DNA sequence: TGTGCCAGCAGCCCTAGAACAGATACGCAGTATTTT. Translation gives CASSPRTDTQYF.

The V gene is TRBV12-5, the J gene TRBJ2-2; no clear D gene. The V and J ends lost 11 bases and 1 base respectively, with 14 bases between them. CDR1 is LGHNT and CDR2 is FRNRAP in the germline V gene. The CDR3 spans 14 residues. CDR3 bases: TGTGCTTCGGCACCCGGAGTGAACACCGGGGAGCTGTTTTTT. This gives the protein CASAPGVNTGELFF.

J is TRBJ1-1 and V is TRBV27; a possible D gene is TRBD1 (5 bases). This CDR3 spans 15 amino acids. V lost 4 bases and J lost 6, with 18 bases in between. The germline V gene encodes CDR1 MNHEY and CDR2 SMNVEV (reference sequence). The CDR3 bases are TGTGCCAGCAGTTCAGAAGCGTTTGGGGGACCTGAAGCTTTCTTT. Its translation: CASSSEAFGGPEAFF.

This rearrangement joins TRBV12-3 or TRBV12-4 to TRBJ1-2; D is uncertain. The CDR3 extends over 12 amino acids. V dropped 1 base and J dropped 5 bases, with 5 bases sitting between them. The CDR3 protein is CASSLDRYGYTF. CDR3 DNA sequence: TGTGCCAGCAGTTTAGACAGATATGGCTACACCTTC.

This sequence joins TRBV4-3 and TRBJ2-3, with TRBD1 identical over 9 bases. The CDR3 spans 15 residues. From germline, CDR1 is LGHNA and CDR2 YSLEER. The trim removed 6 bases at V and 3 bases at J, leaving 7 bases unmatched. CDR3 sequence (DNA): TGCGCCAGCAGTTTGGGGACAGGGCCAACAGATACGCAGTATTTT. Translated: CASSLGTGPTDTQYF.

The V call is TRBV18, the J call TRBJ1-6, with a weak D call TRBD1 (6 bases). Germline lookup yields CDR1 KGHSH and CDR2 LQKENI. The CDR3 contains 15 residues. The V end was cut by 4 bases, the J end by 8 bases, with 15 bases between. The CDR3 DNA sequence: TGTGCCAGCTCACTCCAGACAGGCAGTGATTCACCCCTCCACTTT. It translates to CASSLQTGSDSPLHF.

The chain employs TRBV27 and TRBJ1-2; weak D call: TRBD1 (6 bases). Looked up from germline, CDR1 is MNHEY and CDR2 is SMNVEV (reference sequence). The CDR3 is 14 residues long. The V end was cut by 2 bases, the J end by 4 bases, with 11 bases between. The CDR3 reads CASSLAGVSYGYTF. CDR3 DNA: TGTGCCAGCAGTTTAGCAGGGGTGTCCTATGGCTACACCTTC.

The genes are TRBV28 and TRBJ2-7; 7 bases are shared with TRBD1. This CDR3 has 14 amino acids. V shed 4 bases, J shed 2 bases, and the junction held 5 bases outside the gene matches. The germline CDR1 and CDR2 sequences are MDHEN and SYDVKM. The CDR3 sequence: CASSYPDRAYEQYF. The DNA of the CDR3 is TGTGCCAGCAGTTATCCTGACAGGGCCTACGAGCAGTACTTC.

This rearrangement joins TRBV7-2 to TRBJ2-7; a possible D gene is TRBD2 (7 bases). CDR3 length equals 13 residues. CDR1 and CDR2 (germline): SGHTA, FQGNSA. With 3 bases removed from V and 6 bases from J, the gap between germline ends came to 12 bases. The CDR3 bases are TGTGCCAGCAGCTTTGCGGGGGCCCCCGAGCAGTACTTC. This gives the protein CASSFAGAPEQYF.

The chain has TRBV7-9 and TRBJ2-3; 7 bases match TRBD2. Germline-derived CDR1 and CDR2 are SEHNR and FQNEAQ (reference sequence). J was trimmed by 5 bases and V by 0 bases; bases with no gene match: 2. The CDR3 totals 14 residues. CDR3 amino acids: CASSLARGKDTQYF. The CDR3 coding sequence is TGTGCCAGCAGCTTAGCGCGGGGGAAAGATACGCAGTATTTT.

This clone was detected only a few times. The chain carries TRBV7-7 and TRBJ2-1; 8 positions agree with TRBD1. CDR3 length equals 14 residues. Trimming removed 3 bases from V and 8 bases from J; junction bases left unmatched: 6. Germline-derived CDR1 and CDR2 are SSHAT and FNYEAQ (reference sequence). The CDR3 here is CASSLAGGIDEQFF. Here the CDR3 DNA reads TGTGCCAGCAGCTTGGCAGGGGGCATCGATGAGCAGTTCTTC. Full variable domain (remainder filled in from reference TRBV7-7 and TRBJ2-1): GAGVSQSPRYKVTKRGQDVTLRCDPISSHATLYWYQQALGQGPEFLTYFNYEAQPDKSGLPSDRFSAERPEGSISTLTIQRTEQRDSAMYRCASSLAGGIDEQFFGPGTRLTVL.

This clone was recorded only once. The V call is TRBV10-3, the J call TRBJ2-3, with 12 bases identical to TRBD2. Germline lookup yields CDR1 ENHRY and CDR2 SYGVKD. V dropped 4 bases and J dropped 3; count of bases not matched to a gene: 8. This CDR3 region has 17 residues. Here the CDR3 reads CAISGPSGGALTDTQYF. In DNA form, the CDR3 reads TGTGCCATCAGTGGGCCTAGCGGGGGGGCATTGACAGATACGCAGTATTTT.

In DNA, the CDR3 is TGTGCCAGTAGTATGGGCGGAAGCTCCTACGAGCAGTACTTC. As protein: CASSMGGSSYEQYF. The chain is built from TRBV19 and TRBJ2-7; D remains ambiguous. There are 14 residues in the CDR3. CDR1 is LNHDA, CDR2 SQIVND, per germline (reference sequence). V was trimmed by 3 bases and J by 0 bases, leaving 9 bases between them.

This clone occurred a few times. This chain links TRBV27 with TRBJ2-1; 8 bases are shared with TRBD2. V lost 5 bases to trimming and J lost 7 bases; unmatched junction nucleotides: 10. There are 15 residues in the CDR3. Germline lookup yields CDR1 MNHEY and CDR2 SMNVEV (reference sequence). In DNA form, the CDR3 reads TGTGCCAGCAGTCCCTCCAGCGGGAGAGAGAATGAGCAGTTCTTC. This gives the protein CASSPSSGRENEQFF.